The 32 T cell receptor beta chains below all came from one sample that was sequenced in a study of cytomegalovirus exposure and HLA in healthy donors. This PCR relied on a set of 60 Vbeta primers and 13 Jbeta primers. Sequencing used immunoSEQ multiplex PCR; TCRdb keeps in-frame clones, though not all of them. Of roughly 150,000 clones listed, 60% to 85% are singletons. Sequenced: PBMCs. Receptors originate from a man between 40 and 49 years old in good health and CMV-seropositive.

V usage is TRBV29-1 and J usage is TRBJ1-5; D may be TRBD1 (5 bases). The CDR3 loop spans 13 amino acids. V lost 7 bases, J lost 3 bases, and 13 bases lay in between. Germline V CDR1 and CDR2: SQVTM, ANQGSEA. This CDR3 reads CSAAQEINQPQHF. CDR3 nucleotide sequence: TGCAGCGCAGCACAGGAGATCAATCAGCCCCAGCATTTT.

This clone has only one observation. The J gene is TRBJ1-2, the V gene TRBV15; 7 nucleotides align to TRBD1. The germline gives CDR1 LNHNV, CDR2 YYDKDF (reference sequence). The CDR3 has 14 amino acids. V shed 5 bases, J shed 4 bases, and the junction held 7 bases outside the gene matches. CDR3 bases: TGTGCCACCAGCGGAAACAGGGGAGGCTATGGCTACACCTTC. It translates to CATSGNRGGYGYTF.

In its sample, this clone was seen once. The V call is TRBV7-7, the J call TRBJ2-5, with TRBD2 identical over 11 bases. CDR1 and CDR2 (germline): SSHAT, FNYEAQ (reference sequence). The CDR3 runs 15 residues. J lost 5 bases, V lost 3 bases, and 5 bases had no gene match. This CDR3 is CASSFSGRAGETQYF. CDR3 bases: TGTGCCAGCAGCTTTAGCGGGAGGGCCGGGGAGACCCAGTACTTC.

The rearrangement joins TRBV11-2 to TRBJ2-7; D remains ambiguous. There are 14 residues in the CDR3. Germline V lookup: CDR1 SGHAT, CDR2 FQNNGV. V gave up 5 bases and J gave up 4 bases, with 15 bases separating them. The CDR3 DNA reads as TGTGCCAGCAGCCCTTTTTCGCGCGGATACGAGCAGTACTTC. It specifies CASSPFSRGYEQYF.

The V call is TRBV6-5, the J call TRBJ1-1; no definite D call. Looked up from germline, CDR1 is MNHEY and CDR2 is SVGAGI. The ends were cut back, 2 bases at V and 3 bases at J, with 10 bases in the middle. The CDR3 is 14 amino acids. This CDR3 reads CASSYQDLYTEAFF. The CDR3 DNA is TGTGCCAGCAGTTACCAGGACTTGTACACTGAAGCTTTCTTT.

As for this clone: One junction end disagrees with the germline gene, perhaps due to a read error. V and J are TRBV5-1 and TRBJ2-4; 11 bases are a match to TRBD2. The CDR3 consists of 16 residues. The germline CDR1 and CDR2 sequences are SGHRS and YFSETQ. The CDR3 region is CASSLGVAGGRNSQYF. The CDR3 nucleotides read TGCGCCAGCAGCTTGGGGGTAGCGGGAGGGCGAAACAGTCAGTACTTC.

The V call is TRBV10-3, the J call TRBJ1-3; the D is unclear. V shed 2 bases and J shed 4 bases, with 3 bases lying between them. This CDR3 spans 12 amino acids. Looked up from germline, CDR1 is ENHRY and CDR2 is SYGVKD. The CDR3 loop reads CAISEEGNTIYF. In nucleotides, the CDR3 is TGTGCCATCAGTGAGGAGGGAAACACCATATATTTT.

The CDR3 loop reads CASSFGGGTQYF. CDR3 bases: TGTGCCAGCAGTTTCGGGGGAGGTACGCAGTATTTT. The V gene is TRBV28, the J gene TRBJ2-3; the D gene is possibly TRBD2 (6 bases). The V end lost 3 bases, the J end lost 8 bases, and 9 bases lay between the germline ends. CDR3 size: 12 residues. CDR1 and CDR2 from the germline V gene are MDHEN and SYDVKM.

This clone occurred a few times. The chain recombines TRBV27 with TRBJ1-1, with TRBD1 matching over 7 bases. This CDR3 comprises 13 residues. Germline V gives CDR1 MNHEY, CDR2 SMNVEV (reference sequence). V shed 3 bases, J shed 8 bases, and the junction held 6 bases outside the gene matches. CDR3 region: CASSLRGPREAFF. For the CDR3, the DNA is TGTGCCAGCAGTTTGAGGGGGCCGAGGGAAGCTTTCTTT.

The CDR3 nucleotides read TGTGCCAGCTCGAGGGACAGTGGGGGTCACGAGCAGTACTTC. It yields the protein CASSRDSGGHEQYF. The chain carries TRBV21-1 and TRBJ2-7; TRBD1 reflects the table's D call only, with no check against the DNA. TRBV21-1 is given as a pseudogene. This CDR3 is built from 14 residues.

V is TRBV6-5 and J is TRBJ2-3; TRBD1 is a possible D gene (6 bases). Trimming removed 2 bases from V and 2 bases from J, with 11 bases in between. CDR3 size: 15 residues. Germline CDR1 is MNHEY and CDR2 is SVGAGI. The CDR3: CASSYRLGATDTQYF. The CDR3 region has the DNA TGTGCCAGCAGTTACCGGCTGGGGGCCACAGATACGCAGTATTTT.

This rearrangement joins TRBV28 to TRBJ1-1; 7 nucleotides agree with TRBD1. Per the germline V gene, CDR1 is MDHEN and CDR2 is SYDVKM. V shed 10 bases, J shed 1 base, and the junction held 12 bases outside the gene matches. This CDR3 contains 15 residues. CDR3 in DNA: TGTGCCACCTCGTCAAGGGGGCAAGGGAACACTGAAGCTTTCTTT. It is translated as CATSSRGQGNTEAFF.

The CDR3 DNA is TGTGCCAGCAGCTCACCCGCTTGGACAGGCGCTTTTGAGCAGTTCTTC. Its protein is CASSSPAWTGAFEQFF. This rearrangement joins TRBV5-4 to TRBJ2-1; 7 bases align to TRBD1. The CDR3 consists of 16 residues. CDR1 and CDR2 from the germline V gene are SGHNT and YYREEE (reference sequence). Germline trimming cut 3 bases from V and 9 bases from J; bases unmatched to any gene: 15. The full variable domain, with the rest looked up from reference TRBV5-4 and TRBJ2-1, is ETGVTQSPTHLIKTRGQQVTLRCSSQSGHNTVSWYQQALGQGPQFIFQYYREEENGRGNFPPRFSGLQFPNYSSELNVNALELDDSALYLCASSSPAWTGAFEQFFGPGTRLTVL.

The chain couples TRBV9 to TRBJ1-3; tentatively, D is TRBD1 (5 bases). With 3 bases removed from V and 2 bases from J, the gap between germline ends came to 6 bases. CDR1 is SGDLS and CDR2 is YYNGEE in the germline V gene. The CDR3 runs to 13 residues. The chain's CDR3 is CASSAQAGNTIYF. The CDR3 coding sequence is TGTGCCAGCAGCGCACAGGCTGGAAACACCATATATTTT.

The chain carries TRBV21-1 and TRBJ2-1; the D segment call TRBD2 is taken from the table without a DNA check. TRBV21-1 is a pseudogene locus. The CDR3 length is 10 residues. This CDR3 is CAGLAGEQFF. In DNA form, the CDR3 reads TGTGCCGGGTTAGCGGGTGAGCAGTTCTTC.

The chain is built from TRBV5-4 and TRBJ2-5; D perhaps matches TRBD2 (6 bases). The assigned J gene may be wrong: the sequence end matches TRBJ2-7 better. There are 15 residues in the CDR3. Per the germline V gene, CDR1 is SGHNT and CDR2 is YYREEE (reference sequence). CDR3 bases: TGTGCCAGCAGCTTGGCCACGGGAGCGGGTCACGAGCAGTACTTC. Its protein product is CASSLATGAGHEQYF.

The chain joins TRBV19 to TRBJ2-7; no definite D call. Deletions cut 5 bases from V and 3 bases from J, with 14 bases between. CDR3 size: 14 residues. The germline CDR1 and CDR2 sequences are LNHDA and SQIVND (reference sequence). Here the CDR3 DNA reads TGTGCCAGTAGTTACGCGGTCCGCTACTACGAGCAGTACTTC. Encoded protein: CASSYAVRYYEQYF.

This clone appeared a single time. This chain joins TRBV6-5 and TRBJ2-5, with TRBD2 identical over 9 bases. V trimming: 1 base; J trimming: 5 bases; junction bases outside the gene matches: 8. CDR1 is MNHEY and CDR2 is SVGAGI in the germline V gene. CDR3 length equals 16 residues. CDR3 bases: TGTGCCAGCAGTTACTTGGGTAGCGGGAGCGGGGAGACCCAGTACTTC. Translation: CASSYLGSGSGETQYF.

This clone was recorded only once. V and J are TRBV15 and TRBJ2-1; D is uncertain. The CDR3 spans 12 residues. V gave up 5 bases and J gave up 5 bases, with 7 bases separating them. Per the germline V gene, CDR1 is LNHNV and CDR2 is YYDKDF (reference sequence). The CDR3 loop is CATSPYNNEQFF. The CDR3 nucleotides are TGTGCCACCAGCCCGTATAACAATGAGCAGTTCTTC.

This chain uses TRBV9 with TRBJ2-3, with D possibly matching TRBD2 (6 bases). Germline V lookup: CDR1 SGDLS, CDR2 YYNGEE. Trimming cost V 0 bases and J 2 bases, with 10 bases left between them. This CDR3 has 15 amino acids. The CDR3 reads CASSVAGTFTDTQYF. CDR3 coding DNA: TGTGCCAGCAGCGTAGCCGGGACTTTCACAGATACGCAGTATTTT.

This chain uses TRBV7-6 with TRBJ2-2; 14 nucleotides line up with TRBD2. The CDR3 totals 19 residues. The V segment lost 1 base and the J segment 3 bases; nucleotides outside the gene matches: 7. CDR1 SGHVS and CDR2 FNYEAQ come from the germline V gene. CDR3 loop: CASSLVGLAGVWDTGELFF. The CDR3 coding sequence is TGTGCCAGCAGCTTAGTGGGACTAGCGGGAGTTTGGGACACCGGGGAGCTGTTTTTT. The complete variable domain, with remaining parts taken from reference TRBV7-6 and TRBJ2-2, reads GAGVSQSPRYKVTKRGQDVALRCDPISGHVSLYWYRQALGQGPEFLTYFNYEAQQDKSGLPNDRFSAERPEGSISTLTIQRTEQRDSAMYRCASSLVGLAGVWDTGELFFGEGSRLTVL.

The table lists this clone with a few counts. The J gene is TRBJ2-5, the V gene TRBV7-2; 7 nucleotides line up with TRBD2. The J call may be mistaken, given a closer DNA end match to TRBJ2-7. Per germline, CDR1 SGHTA and CDR2 FQGNSA. The CDR3 covers 15 residues. CDR3 DNA: TGTGCCAGCAGCTTTTCGAGCGGGGTGTCCTACGAGCAGTACTTC. Amino acids: CASSFSSGVSYEQYF.

This clone was detected only a few times. J is TRBJ2-5 and V is TRBV5-4; possible D gene TRBD2, 6 bases. V was cut by 0 bases and J by 4 bases, with 7 bases left in between. CDR3 size: 13 residues. CDR1 and CDR2 (germline): SGHNT, YYREEE (reference sequence). CDR3 nucleotide sequence: TGTGCCAGCAGCTTGGAGGAGGGAGAGACCCAGTACTTC. Amino acid sequence: CASSLEEGETQYF.

V usage is TRBV28 and J usage is TRBJ2-7; 8 positions agree with TRBD1. Unmatched junction bases numbered 7, after V lost 4 bases and J lost 2 bases. CDR1 is MDHEN, CDR2 SYDVKM, per germline. This CDR3 has 15 residues. CDR3 protein: CASSSPRTGTYEQYF. In nucleotides, the CDR3 is TGTGCCAGCAGTTCCCCTCGGACAGGGACCTACGAGCAGTACTTC.

V and J are TRBV14 and TRBJ1-1; 8 nucleotides line up with TRBD1. The V gene's germline CDR1 is SGHDN and CDR2 FVKESK. This CDR3 contains 13 residues. V shed 4 bases and J 10 bases; nucleotides not matched to a gene: 8. Here the CDR3 reads CASSRSGGQRAFF. The CDR3 region has the DNA TGTGCCAGCAGCCGATCAGGGGGCCAGCGAGCTTTCTTT.

This clone was observed a handful of times. J is TRBJ1-6 and V is TRBV5-6; no definite D call. With 1 base removed from V and 8 bases from J, the gap between germline ends came to 10 bases. The CDR3 length is 14 residues. Germline V CDR1 and CDR2: SGHDT, YYEEEE. CDR3 sequence: CASSLRGIHSPLHF. CDR3 coding DNA: TGTGCCAGCAGCTTGAGAGGTATTCATTCACCCCTCCACTTT. Full variable domain (remainder filled in from reference TRBV5-6 and TRBJ1-6): DAGVTQSPTHLIKTRGQQVTLRCSPKSGHDTVSWYQQALGQGPQFIFQYYEEEERQRGNFPDRFSGHQFPNYSSELNVNALLLGDSALYLCASSLRGIHSPLHFGNGTRLTVT.

In DNA form, the CDR3 reads TGTGCCAGCAGCGCCCGGGACAGGGCCAACTATGGCTACACCTTC. Residues: CASSARDRANYGYTF. J is TRBJ1-2 and V is TRBV9; TRBD1 matches 9 bases. J gave up 2 bases and V 3 bases, and 5 bases lay outside the gene matches. Looked up from germline, CDR1 is SGDLS and CDR2 is YYNGEE. The CDR3 contains 15 residues.

The chain employs TRBV13 and TRBJ1-2, with no clear D. CDR3 length equals 16 residues. Trimming cost V 3 bases and J 0 bases, with 14 bases left between them. Germline V gives CDR1 PRHDT, CDR2 FYEKMQ (reference sequence). This CDR3 reads CASSFSPDGANYGYTF. As DNA, the CDR3 is TGTGCCAGCAGCTTCTCACCCGACGGAGCTAACTATGGCTACACCTTC.

The gene calls are TRBV7-9 and TRBJ1-2; TRBD1 matches 12 bases. CDR3 length: 19 amino acids. Losses at the gene ends were 4 bases for V and 8 bases for J; bases not matched to a gene: 20. Germline CDR1 reads SEHNR; CDR2 reads FQNEAQ (reference sequence). DNA for the CDR3: TGTGCCAGCAGCTCGGGTCTTAGGGACAGGGGGCCTGGGTTTGGAGGCTACACCTTC. It translates to CASSSGLRDRGPGFGGYTF.

The gene calls are TRBV5-4 and TRBJ1-2; 7 nucleotides agree with TRBD1. The germline V gene encodes CDR1 SGHNT and CDR2 YYREEE (reference sequence). This CDR3 is built from 15 residues. J was trimmed by 4 bases and V by 5 bases; bases with no gene match: 11. CDR3 in DNA: TGTGCCAGCAGAGCACAGGGGCCCGTTCTCTATGGCTACACCTTC. Encoded protein: CASRAQGPVLYGYTF. The complete variable domain, with remaining parts taken from reference TRBV5-4 and TRBJ1-2, reads ETGVTQSPTHLIKTRGQQVTLRCSSQSGHNTVSWYQQALGQGPQFIFQYYREEENGRGNFPPRFSGLQFPNYSSELNVNALELDDSALYLCASRAQGPVLYGYTFGSGTRLTVV.

Concerning this clone: The limits of the CDR3 on the DNA are not certain, so only TCRdb's listed CDR3 is given. The chain combines TRBV6-5 with TRBJ2-7; the table assigns TRBD1, which was not confirmed against the DNA. The CDR3 length equals 13 residues, ends included. Germline CDR1 reads MNHEY; CDR2 reads SVGAGI. The CDR3 is CASRSGQGNEQYF.

The V gene is TRBV2, the J gene TRBJ2-3; D uncertain. The CDR3 covers 13 residues. The germline gives CDR1 SNHLY, CDR2 FYNNEI. Trimming pared 7 bases from V and 2 bases from J, leaving 10 bases between. This CDR3 is CASTPRSTDTQYF. The CDR3, as DNA: TGTGCCAGCACTCCGCGGTCCACAGATACGCAGTATTTT.